Below, 24 T cell receptor beta chains from the same sample are listed, as sequenced in a study of chemoradiotherapy in HPV16-positive cancers. Repertoires were generated with immunoSEQ multiplex PCR, while TCRdb's copy carries only in-frame clones and drops some. Of tens of thousands of clones in the sample, about 88% were seen once. The specimen was blood, collected from a patient who underwent chemoradiotherapy. The receptors stem from a human donor with HPV-associated anogenital cancer.

The V gene is TRBV29-1, the J gene TRBJ2-1; a weak D match, TRBD2 (6 bases). Germline CDR1 is SQVTM and CDR2 is ANQGSEA. This CDR3 is built from 12 residues. Trimming took off 5 bases at V and 6 bases at J, with 11 bases between the two ends. CDR3 DNA: TGCAGCGTTCCGGACTACCCCAATGAGCAGTTCTTC. Its protein product is CSVPDYPNEQFF.

The V and J genes are TRBV4-3 and TRBJ2-5, with TRBD1 matching 7 bases. CDR3 length: 15 amino acids. Germline assignment: CDR1 LGHNA and CDR2 YSLEER. V gave up 0 bases and J gave up 5 bases; unmatched junction bases: 6. CDR3 sequence reads: CASSQEGGPGETQYF. The DNA of the CDR3 is TGCGCCAGCAGCCAAGAAGGGGGCCCCGGGGAGACCCAGTACTTC.

The chain combines TRBV4-1 with TRBJ2-3; 10 nucleotides align to TRBD1. The V and J ends lost 6 bases and 3 bases, in that order; junction bases with no gene match: 3. The CDR3 loop spans 14 amino acids. The V gene's germline CDR1 is MGHRA and CDR2 YSYEKL. The CDR3 spells CASRRQGATDTQYF. The CDR3 DNA is TGCGCCAGCAGACGACAGGGGGCGACAGATACGCAGTATTTT.

The CDR3 DNA reads as TGTGCCAGCAGTTATGGACTAGTGGCTGAGCAGTTCTTC. It is translated as CASSYGLVAEQFF. This sequence joins TRBV6-5 and TRBJ2-1, with 7 positions matching TRBD2. The CDR3 has 13 amino acids. Trimming took 3 bases from V and 9 from J; bases not matched to a gene: 5. Germline V gives CDR1 MNHEY, CDR2 SVGAGI.

The J gene is TRBJ2-2, the V gene TRBV7-3, with 7 bases matching TRBD2. V was clipped by 6 bases and J by 7 bases; unmatched bases: 11. CDR1 is SGHTA, CDR2 FQGTGA, per germline. The CDR3 extends over 15 amino acids. The CDR3 DNA reads as TGTGCCAGCAGTCTTCGGACTAGTTTGGGCGGGGAGCTGTTTTTT. Its translation: CASSLRTSLGGELFF.

The chain joins TRBV5-1 to TRBJ1-1, with D tentatively TRBD1 (6 bases). V shed 4 bases and J shed 1 base, with 14 bases lying between them. The CDR3 extends over 15 amino acids. Germline assignment: CDR1 SGHRS and CDR2 YFSETQ. This CDR3 reads CASSPNGQPNTEAFF. CDR3 DNA sequence: TGCGCCAGCAGCCCAAATGGACAGCCGAACACTGAAGCTTTCTTT.

The chain has TRBV29-1 and TRBJ1-1, with a weak D call TRBD1 (5 bases). Germline V CDR1 and CDR2: SQVTM, ANQGSEA. CDR3 length equals 13 residues. Trimming left V 8 bases short and J 6 bases short, with 19 bases between. CDR3: CSTPPRGKAEAFF. CDR3 sequence (DNA): TGCAGCACTCCCCCTAGGGGAAAAGCTGAAGCTTTCTTT.

The chain carries TRBV7-2 and TRBJ2-1, with TRBD2 matching over 7 bases. Germline V gene lookup returns CDR1 SGHTA and CDR2 FQGNSA. With 5 bases clipped from V and 2 bases from J, the junction kept 6 bases outside the gene matches. This CDR3 is 15 amino acids long. CDR3 DNA: TGTGCCAGCAGCCTATCGGGACTAACCTACAATGAGCAGTTCTTC. As protein: CASSLSGLTYNEQFF.

The gene calls are TRBV11-1 and TRBJ2-3; weak D call: TRBD1 (5 bases). With 0 bases removed from V and 4 bases from J, the gap between germline ends came to 14 bases. There are 16 residues in the CDR3. Germline V gene lookup returns CDR1 SGHAT and CDR2 FQDESV (reference sequence). In DNA form, the CDR3 reads TGTGCCAGCAGCTTAGCGGAGCAGGGTAGGCCAGATACGCAGTATTTT. Translated, it gives CASSLAEQGRPDTQYF. Full variable domain (missing parts from reference TRBV11-1 and TRBJ2-3): EAEVAQSPRYKITEKSQAVAFWCDPISGHATLYWYRQILGQGPELLVQFQDESVVDDSQLPKDRFSAERLKGVDSTLKIQPAELGDSAMYLCASSLAEQGRPDTQYFGPGTRLTVL.

The V and J genes are TRBV4-3 and TRBJ1-1; TRBD1 matches at 9 bases. The V segment lost 4 bases and the J segment 6 bases; nucleotides outside the gene matches: 9. CDR1 and CDR2 (germline): LGHNA, YSLEER. The CDR3 spans 15 residues. CDR3 in amino acids: CASSPQRQGGSEAFF. CDR3 sequence (DNA): TGCGCCAGCAGCCCCCAGAGACAGGGGGGATCTGAAGCTTTCTTT.

The rearrangement uses TRBV15 and TRBJ1-1; possibly TRBD1 for D (6 bases). The V end lost 5 bases, the J end lost 6 bases, and 16 bases lay between the germline ends. CDR3 length equals 14 residues. Germline V gene data show CDR1 as LNHNV and CDR2 as YYDKDF (reference sequence). The CDR3 region is CATSFRAGVPEAFF. As DNA, the CDR3 is TGTGCCACCAGCTTCCGAGCAGGGGTCCCTGAAGCTTTCTTT. The complete variable domain, with remaining parts taken from reference TRBV15 and TRBJ1-1, reads DAMVIQNPRYQVTQFGKPVTLSCSQTLNHNVMYWYQQKSSQAPKLLFHYYDKDFNNEADTPDNFQSRRPNTSFCFLDIRSPGLGDTAMYLCATSFRAGVPEAFFGQGTRLTVV.

The chain employs TRBV7-9 and TRBJ1-1; D is ambiguous. From germline, CDR1 is SEHNR and CDR2 FQNEAQ (reference sequence). The V end lost 1 base, the J end lost 7 bases, and 4 bases lay between the germline ends. The CDR3 is 11 amino acids. CDR3 in amino acids: CASSLELEAFF. The CDR3 DNA is TGTGCCAGCAGCTTAGAGCTTGAAGCTTTCTTT. Combining the CDR3 with reference TRBV7-9 and TRBJ1-1 gives the whole variable domain DTGVSQNPRHKITKRGQNVTFRCDPISEHNRLYWYRQTLGQGPEFLTYFQNEAQLEKSRLLSDRFSAERPKGSFSTLEIQRTEQGDSAMYLCASSLELEAFFGQGTRLTVV.

CDR3 region: CASSQELGQGGHEAFF. In DNA form, the CDR3 reads TGCGCCAGCAGCCAAGAACTTGGACAGGGGGGTCATGAAGCTTTCTTT. This sequence joins TRBV4-3 and TRBJ1-1; 10 bases line up with TRBD1. There are 16 residues in the CDR3. J lost 7 bases, V lost 0 bases, and 8 bases had no gene match. Germline V lookup: CDR1 LGHNA, CDR2 YSLEER.

The rearrangement links TRBV30 to TRBJ1-2; no clear D gene. CDR3 length: 13 residues. Germline lookup yields CDR1 GTSNPN and CDR2 SVGIG (reference sequence). V gave up 2 bases and J gave up 2 bases, with 9 bases separating them. In DNA form, the CDR3 reads TGTGCCTGGAGTCCCACTGAGAACTATGGCTACACCTTC. It is translated as CAWSPTENYGYTF.

This clone was found once. The chain employs TRBV5-4 and TRBJ2-3, with 10 bases fitting TRBD1. Germline values: CDR1 SGHNT, CDR2 YYREEE (reference sequence). CDR3 length equals 15 residues. The junction had 7 bases not matched to a gene; V was cut back by 4 bases and J by 5 bases. CDR3 protein: CASSLTGGGKDTQYF. CDR3 DNA: TGTGCCAGCAGCCTGACAGGGGGCGGGAAAGATACGCAGTATTTT.

This chain links TRBV6-5 with TRBJ1-1; D might be TRBD1 (6 bases). Germline V lookup: CDR1 MNHEY, CDR2 SVGAGI. The CDR3 runs 13 residues. V was shortened by 7 bases and J by 4 bases, with 13 bases between the two germline ends. CDR3 sequence reads: CASKRGRSTEAFF. The CDR3, as DNA: TGTGCCAGCAAACGGGGGCGGAGCACTGAAGCTTTCTTT.

The chain carries TRBV4-3 and TRBJ2-7, with a weak D call TRBD2 (6 bases). Trimming took off 1 base at V and 3 bases at J, with 10 bases between the two ends. The CDR3 loop spans 14 amino acids. Per the germline V gene, CDR1 is LGHNA and CDR2 is YSLEER. The DNA for the CDR3 is TGCGCCAGCAGCCAAGGCCCAGCGGGCTACGAGCAGTACTTC. This encodes CASSQGPAGYEQYF.

The rearrangement uses TRBV2 and TRBJ1-2, with 11 bases lining up with TRBD1. The CDR3 loop spans 16 amino acids. Germline V gene data show CDR1 as SNHLY and CDR2 as FYNNEI. J gave up 8 bases and V 1 base, and 9 bases lay outside the gene matches. CDR3 in amino acids: CASSEEGGQGALGYTF. CDR3 nucleotides: TGTGCCAGCAGTGAAGAGGGAGGACAGGGGGCCCTGGGCTACACCTTC.

The J gene is TRBJ2-7, the V gene TRBV1; the DNA was not used to check the table's D call, TRBD2. TRBV1 corresponds to a pseudogene. CDR3 size: 16 residues. This CDR3 reads CTSSPPLAGGPYEQYF. The CDR3 nucleotides read TGCACCAGCAGCCCCCCACTAGCGGGAGGGCCGTACGAGCAGTACTTC.

The V call is TRBV7-3, the J call TRBJ2-1; 10 positions agree with TRBD2. The CDR3 contains 17 residues. Per the germline V gene, CDR1 is SGHTA and CDR2 is FQGTGA. V trimming: 6 bases; J trimming: 5 bases; junction bases outside the gene matches: 13. CDR3 bases: TGTGCCAGCAGTCCAGGTCCTCGGACTAGCGGAAACAATGAGCAGTTCTTC. Translated, it gives CASSPGPRTSGNNEQFF.

This clone was picked up one time. The chain joins TRBV10-2 to TRBJ1-4, with a possible D match to TRBD1 (5 bases). The CDR3 length is 17 residues. Germline CDR1 WSHSY, CDR2 SAAADI. V lost 5 bases to trimming and J lost 0 bases, with 16 bases between them. For the CDR3, the DNA is TGCGCCAGCAGTTGGGGCCCCAGGGCTTCAACTAATGAAAAACTGTTTTTT. This translates into CASSWGPRASTNEKLFF.

The J gene is TRBJ2-2, the V gene TRBV6-5, with TRBD1 identical over 7 bases. The CDR3 sequence is 15 residues long. Germline V CDR1 and CDR2: MNHEY, SVGAGI. The junction had 4 bases not matched to a gene; V was cut back by 5 bases and J by 1 base. The CDR3 here is CASSQQGLNTGELFF. The CDR3 coding sequence is TGTGCCAGCAGTCAACAGGGGCTGAACACCGGGGAGCTGTTTTTT.

The rearrangement uses TRBV4-1 and TRBJ1-4, with TRBD1 matching 7 bases. V lost 4 bases and J lost 8; bases outside the gene matches: 10. Germline V gene sequence: CDR1 MGHRA, CDR2 YSYEKL. This CDR3 comprises 15 residues. Written as DNA, the CDR3 is TGCGCCAGCAGCCCCCTCCAGGGGGTTGAAGAAAAACTGTTTTTT. This gives the protein CASSPLQGVEEKLFF.

This rearrangement joins TRBV9 to TRBJ2-7; no reliable D call. The CDR3 sequence is 14 residues long. Looked up from germline, CDR1 is SGDLS and CDR2 is YYNGEE. Trimming shortened V by 0 bases and J by 2 bases, and 9 bases separated the two germline ends. The CDR3 nucleotides read TGTGCCAGCAGCGTAGGGGGTGGTACCTACGAGCAGTACTTC. It codes for CASSVGGGTYEQYF.